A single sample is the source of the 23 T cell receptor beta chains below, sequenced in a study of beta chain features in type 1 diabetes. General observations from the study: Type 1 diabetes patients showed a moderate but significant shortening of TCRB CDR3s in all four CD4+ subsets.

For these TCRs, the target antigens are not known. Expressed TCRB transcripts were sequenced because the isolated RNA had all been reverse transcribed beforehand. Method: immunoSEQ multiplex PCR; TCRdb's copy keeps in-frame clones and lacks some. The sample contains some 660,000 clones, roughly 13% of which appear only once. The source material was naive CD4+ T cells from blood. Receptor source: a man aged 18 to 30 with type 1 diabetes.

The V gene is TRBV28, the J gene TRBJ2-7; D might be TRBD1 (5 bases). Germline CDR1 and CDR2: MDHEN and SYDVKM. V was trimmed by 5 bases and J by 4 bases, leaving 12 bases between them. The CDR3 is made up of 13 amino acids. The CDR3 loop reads CASSPRAAYEQYF. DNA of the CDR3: TGTGCCAGCAGTCCCAGGGCAGCGTACGAGCAGTACTTC.

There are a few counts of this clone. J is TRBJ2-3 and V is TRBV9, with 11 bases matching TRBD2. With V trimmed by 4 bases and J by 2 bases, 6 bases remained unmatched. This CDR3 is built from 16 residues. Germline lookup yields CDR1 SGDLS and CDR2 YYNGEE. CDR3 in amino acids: CASSYRLAGTTDTQYF. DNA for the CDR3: TGTGCCAGCAGCTATCGACTAGCGGGGACCACAGATACGCAGTATTTT.

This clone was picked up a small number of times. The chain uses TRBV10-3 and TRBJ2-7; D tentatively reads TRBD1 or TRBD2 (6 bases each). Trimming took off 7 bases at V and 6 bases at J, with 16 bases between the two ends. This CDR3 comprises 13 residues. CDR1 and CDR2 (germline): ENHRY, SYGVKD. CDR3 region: CAITPTEGGEQYF. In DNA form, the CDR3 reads TGTGCCATCACCCCCACCGAGGGGGGCGAGCAGTACTTC.

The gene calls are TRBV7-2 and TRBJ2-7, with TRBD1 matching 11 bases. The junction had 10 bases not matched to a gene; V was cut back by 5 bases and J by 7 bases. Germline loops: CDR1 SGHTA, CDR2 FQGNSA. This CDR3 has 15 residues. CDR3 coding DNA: TGTGCCAGCAGCCCACTCGGACAGGGGGCGCGAGAGCAGTACTTC. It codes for CASSPLGQGAREQYF. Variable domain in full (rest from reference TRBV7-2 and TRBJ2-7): GAGVSQSPSNKVTEKGKDVELRCDPISGHTALYWYRQSLGQGLEFLIYFQGNSAPDKSGLPSDRFSAERTGGSVSTLTIQRTQQEDSAVYLCASSPLGQGAREQYFGPGTRLTVT.

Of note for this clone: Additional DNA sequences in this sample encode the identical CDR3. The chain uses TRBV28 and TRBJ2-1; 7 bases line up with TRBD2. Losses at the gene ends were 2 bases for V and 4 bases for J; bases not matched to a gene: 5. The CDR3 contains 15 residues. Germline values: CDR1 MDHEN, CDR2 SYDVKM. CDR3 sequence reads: CASSLTGGPYNEQFF. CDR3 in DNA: TGTGCCAGCAGTTTAACGGGGGGACCATACAATGAGCAGTTCTTC.

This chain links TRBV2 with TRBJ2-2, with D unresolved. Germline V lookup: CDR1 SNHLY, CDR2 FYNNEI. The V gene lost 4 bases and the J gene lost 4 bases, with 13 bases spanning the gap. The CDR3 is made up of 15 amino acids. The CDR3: CASSGVAALTGELFF. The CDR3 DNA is TGTGCCAGCAGTGGCGTGGCAGCACTCACCGGGGAGCTGTTTTTT.

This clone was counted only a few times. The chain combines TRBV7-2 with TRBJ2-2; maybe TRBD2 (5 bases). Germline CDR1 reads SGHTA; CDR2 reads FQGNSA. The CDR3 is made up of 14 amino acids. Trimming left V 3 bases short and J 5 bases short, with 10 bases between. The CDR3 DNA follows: TGTGCCAGCAGCTTGGCCGGGGTAACCGGGGAGCTGTTTTTT. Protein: CASSLAGVTGELFF.

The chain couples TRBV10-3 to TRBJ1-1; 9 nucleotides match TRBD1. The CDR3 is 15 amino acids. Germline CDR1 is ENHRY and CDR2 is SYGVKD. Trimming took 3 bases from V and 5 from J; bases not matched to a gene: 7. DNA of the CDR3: TGTGCCATCAGTGATCTGGGACAGGGAAAAACTGAAGCTTTCTTT. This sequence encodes CAISDLGQGKTEAFF.

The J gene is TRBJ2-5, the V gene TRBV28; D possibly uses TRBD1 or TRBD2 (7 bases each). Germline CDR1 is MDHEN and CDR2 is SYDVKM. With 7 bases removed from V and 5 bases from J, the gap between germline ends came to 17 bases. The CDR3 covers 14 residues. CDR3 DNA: TGTGCCAGCACCCCAGGGGGAGGGCACGAGACCCAGTACTTC. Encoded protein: CASTPGGGHETQYF.

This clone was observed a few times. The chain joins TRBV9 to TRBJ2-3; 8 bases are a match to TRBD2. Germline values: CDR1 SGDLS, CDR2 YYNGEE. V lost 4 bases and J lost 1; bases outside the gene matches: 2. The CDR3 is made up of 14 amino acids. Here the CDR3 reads CASSLGLGTDTQYF. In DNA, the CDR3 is TGTGCCAGCAGCTTGGGACTAGGCACAGATACGCAGTATTTT.

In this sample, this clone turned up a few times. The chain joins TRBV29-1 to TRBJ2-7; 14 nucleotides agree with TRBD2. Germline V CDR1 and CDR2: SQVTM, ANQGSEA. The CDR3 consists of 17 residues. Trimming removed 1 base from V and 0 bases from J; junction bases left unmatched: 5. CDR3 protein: CSVEVGLAGASSYEQYF. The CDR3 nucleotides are TGCAGCGTTGAAGTGGGACTAGCGGGGGCCAGCTCCTACGAGCAGTACTTC.

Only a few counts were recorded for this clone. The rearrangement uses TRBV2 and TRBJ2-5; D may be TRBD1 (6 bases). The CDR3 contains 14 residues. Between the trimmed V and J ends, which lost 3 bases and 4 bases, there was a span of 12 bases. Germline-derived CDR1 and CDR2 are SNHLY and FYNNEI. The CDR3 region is CASSEGQGRETQYF. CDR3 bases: TGTGCCAGCAGTGAGGGACAAGGGAGAGAGACCCAGTACTTC.

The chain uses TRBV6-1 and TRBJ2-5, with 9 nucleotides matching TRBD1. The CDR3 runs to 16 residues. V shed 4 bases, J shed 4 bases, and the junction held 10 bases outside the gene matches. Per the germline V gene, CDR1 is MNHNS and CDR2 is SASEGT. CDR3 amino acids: CASSATGGTWGETQYF. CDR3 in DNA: TGTGCCAGCAGTGCAACAGGGGGCACCTGGGGAGAGACCCAGTACTTC.

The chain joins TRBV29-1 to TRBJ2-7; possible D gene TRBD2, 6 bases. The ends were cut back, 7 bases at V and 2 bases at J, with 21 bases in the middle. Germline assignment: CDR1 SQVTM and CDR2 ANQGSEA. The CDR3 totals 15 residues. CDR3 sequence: CSAVGQSTRTYEQYF. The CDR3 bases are TGCAGCGCAGTTGGGCAGTCGACTAGGACCTACGAGCAGTACTTC.

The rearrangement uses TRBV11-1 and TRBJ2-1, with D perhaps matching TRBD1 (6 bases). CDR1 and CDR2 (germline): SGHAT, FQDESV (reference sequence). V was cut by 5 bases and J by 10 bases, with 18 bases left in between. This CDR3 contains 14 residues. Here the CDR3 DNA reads TGTGCCAGCAGCACCCCATCAGGGGCGGAGGAGCAGTTCTTC. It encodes CASSTPSGAEEQFF.

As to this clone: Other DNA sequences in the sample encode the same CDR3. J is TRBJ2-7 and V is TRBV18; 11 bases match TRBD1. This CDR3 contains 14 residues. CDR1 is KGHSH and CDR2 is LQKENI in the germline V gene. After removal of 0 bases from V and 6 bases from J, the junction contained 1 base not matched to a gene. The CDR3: CASSPPGTGGEQYF. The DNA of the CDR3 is TGTGCCAGCTCACCACCAGGGACAGGGGGCGAGCAGTACTTC.

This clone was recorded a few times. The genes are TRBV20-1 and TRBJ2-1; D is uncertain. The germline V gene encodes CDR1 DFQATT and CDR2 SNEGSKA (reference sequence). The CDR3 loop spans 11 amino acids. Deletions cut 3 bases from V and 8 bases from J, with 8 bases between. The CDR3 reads CSASPPYEQFF. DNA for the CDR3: TGCAGTGCTAGCCCTCCCTATGAGCAGTTCTTC.

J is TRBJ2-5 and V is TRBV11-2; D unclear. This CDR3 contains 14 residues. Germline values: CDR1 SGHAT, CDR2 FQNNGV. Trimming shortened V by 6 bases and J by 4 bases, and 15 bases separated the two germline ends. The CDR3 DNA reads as TGTGCCAGCAGTGTCTACGGACGGCCAGAGACCCAGTACTTC. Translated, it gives CASSVYGRPETQYF.

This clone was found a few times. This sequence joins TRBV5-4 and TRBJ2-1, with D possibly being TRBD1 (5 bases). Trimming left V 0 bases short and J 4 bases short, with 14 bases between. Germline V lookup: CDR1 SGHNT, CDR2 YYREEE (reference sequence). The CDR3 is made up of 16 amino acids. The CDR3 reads CASSLEGRARYNEQFF. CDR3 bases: TGTGCCAGCAGCTTGGAGGGCAGGGCTAGATACAATGAGCAGTTCTTC. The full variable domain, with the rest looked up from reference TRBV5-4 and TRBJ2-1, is ETGVTQSPTHLIKTRGQQVTLRCSSQSGHNTVSWYQQALGQGPQFIFQYYREEENGRGNFPPRFSGLQFPNYSSELNVNALELDDSALYLCASSLEGRARYNEQFFGPGTRLTVL.

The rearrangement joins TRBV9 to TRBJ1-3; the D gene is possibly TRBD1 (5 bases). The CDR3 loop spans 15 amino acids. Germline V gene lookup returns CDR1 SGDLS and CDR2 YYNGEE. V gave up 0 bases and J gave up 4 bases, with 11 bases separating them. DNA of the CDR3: TGTGCCAGCAGCGTAGACTGGGGACCCGGAAACACCATATATTTT. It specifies CASSVDWGPGNTIYF.

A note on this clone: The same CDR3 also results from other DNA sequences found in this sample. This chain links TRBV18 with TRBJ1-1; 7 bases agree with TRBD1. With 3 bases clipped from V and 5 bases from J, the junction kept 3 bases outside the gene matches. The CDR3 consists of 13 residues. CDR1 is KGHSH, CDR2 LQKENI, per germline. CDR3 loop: CASSPQGGTEAFF. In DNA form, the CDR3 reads TGTGCCAGCTCACCCCAGGGGGGAACTGAAGCTTTCTTT.

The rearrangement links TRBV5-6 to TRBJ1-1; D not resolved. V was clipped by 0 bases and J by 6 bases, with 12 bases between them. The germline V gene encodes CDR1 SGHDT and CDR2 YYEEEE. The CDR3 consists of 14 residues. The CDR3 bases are TGTGCCAGCAGCTTGGTGGTGGTAGACGCTGAAGCTTTCTTT. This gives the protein CASSLVVVDAEAFF.

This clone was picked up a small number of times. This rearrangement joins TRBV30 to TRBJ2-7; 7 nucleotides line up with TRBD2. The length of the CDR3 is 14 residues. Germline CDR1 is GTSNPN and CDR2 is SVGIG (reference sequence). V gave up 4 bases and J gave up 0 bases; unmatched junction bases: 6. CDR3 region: CAWNERTSSYEQYF. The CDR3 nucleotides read TGTGCCTGGAACGAGCGGACTAGCTCCTACGAGCAGTACTTC.